This entry describes one T cell receptor beta chain. This sample is part of a study of cytotoxic CD8 clonotypes in ibrutinib-treated CLL. Clones were read by immunoSEQ multiplex PCR, and TCRdb kept only the in-frame ones, dropping some. Of around 150,000 clones in the sample, 70% to 85% were seen once. Cryopreserved PBMCs provided around 1.9 micrograms of genomic DNA for the TCR beta libraries. The CDR3 loop spans 15 amino acids. Trimming cost V 2 bases and J 1 base, with 9 bases left between them. The germline V gene encodes CDR1 MNHEY and CDR2 SVGAGI. Sequenced material: PBMCs, taken after 12 months of ibrutinib treatment. This rearrangement joins TRBV6-5 to TRBJ1-5; no clear D. The clonotype originates from a human donor with chronic lymphocytic leukemia. CDR3 amino acids: CASSYGGGSNQPQHF. Here the CDR3 DNA reads TGTGCCAGCAGTTACGGAGGCGGGAGCAATCAGCCCCAGCATTTT.